These T cell receptor beta chains were read from a single sample in a study of beta chain features in type 1 diabetes. Sequenced by immunoSEQ multiplex PCR; TCRdb stores in-frame clones only, minus some. The data show 300,000 to 350,000 clones, about 20% seen once. Sequencing input: naive CD4+ T cells from blood. The receptors originated from a woman aged 18-29 years in good health. Both conserved end residues are part of each CDR3. Each record gives: V gene, J gene, D gene, clone size, CDR3 protein, CDR3 DNA. D genes are given only for firm matches. For some rows the clone size is stated as once, few or many, or as a class when expanded; others skip it.

v_call: TRBV5-1; j_call: TRBJ2-1; d_call: -; clone_size: -; cdr3_aa: CASSLALYNEQFF; cdr3_nt: TGCGCCAGCAGCCTGGCCCTTTACAATGAGCAGTTCTTC
v_call: TRBV7-9; j_call: TRBJ2-2; d_call: TRBD2; clone_size: few; cdr3_aa: CASSSLAGANTGELFF; cdr3_nt: TGTGCCAGCAGCTCTCTAGCGGGGGCGAACACCGGGGAGCTGTTTTTT
v_call: TRBV18; j_call: TRBJ2-7; d_call: TRBD2; clone_size: -; cdr3_aa: CASSKSGGAHEQYF; cdr3_nt: TGTGCCAGCTCAAAAAGCGGGGGGGCCCACGAGCAGTACTTC
v_call: TRBV7-8; j_call: TRBJ2-4; d_call: TRBD1; clone_size: -; cdr3_aa: CASSPRDRAKNIQYF; cdr3_nt: TGTGCCAGCAGCCCCCGGGACAGGGCGAAAAACATTCAGTACTTC
v_call: TRBV7-2; j_call: TRBJ1-1; d_call: -; clone_size: few; cdr3_aa: CASSAPAGTEAFF; cdr3_nt: TGTGCCAGCAGCGCACCCGCGGGAACTGAAGCTTTCTTT
v_call: TRBV30; j_call: TRBJ2-4; d_call: -; clone_size: -; cdr3_aa: CAWSGSERGVKNIQYF; cdr3_nt: TGTGCCTGGAGTGGAAGTGAACGGGGAGTCAAAAACATTCAGTACTTC
v_call: TRBV2; j_call: TRBJ2-3; d_call: TRBD2; clone_size: few; cdr3_aa: CASSESSGGPGF; cdr3_nt: TGTGCCAGCAGTGAAAGTAGCGGGGGGCCTGGTTTC
v_call: TRBV6-5; j_call: TRBJ2-2; d_call: TRBD1; clone_size: -; cdr3_aa: CASSMGQGFTGELFF; cdr3_nt: TGTGCCAGCAGTATGGGACAGGGCTTTACCGGGGAGCTGTTTTTT
v_call: TRBV6-5; j_call: TRBJ2-5; d_call: TRBD1; clone_size: few; cdr3_aa: CASSEPGQEETQYF; cdr3_nt: TGTGCCAGCAGCGAACCCGGACAGGAAGAGACCCAGTACTTC
v_call: TRBV5-1; j_call: TRBJ2-2; d_call: -; clone_size: -; cdr3_aa: CASSLGLANTGELFF; cdr3_nt: TGCGCCAGCAGCTTGGGCCTAGCGAACACCGGGGAGCTGTTTTTT
v_call: TRBV5-1; j_call: TRBJ1-1; d_call: -; clone_size: -; cdr3_aa: CASSFGGTAFF; cdr3_nt: TGCGCCAGCAGCTTTGGAGGGACAGCTTTCTTT
v_call: TRBV7-9; j_call: TRBJ1-1; d_call: -; clone_size: few; cdr3_aa: CASSREAGLNTEAFF; cdr3_nt: TGTGCCAGCAGCCGAGAGGCAGGGTTGAACACTGAAGCTTTCTTT
v_call: TRBV6-5; j_call: TRBJ1-2; d_call: TRBD1; clone_size: once; cdr3_aa: CASRRQGASGYTF; cdr3_nt: TGTGCCAGCAGACGACAGGGAGCATCTGGCTACACCTTC
v_call: TRBV5-1; j_call: TRBJ2-1; d_call: TRBD2; clone_size: -; cdr3_aa: CASSLVAGSYNEQFF; cdr3_nt: TGCGCCAGCAGCTTAGTAGCGGGGAGCTACAATGAGCAGTTCTTC
v_call: TRBV5-5; j_call: TRBJ1-5; d_call: -; clone_size: -; cdr3_aa: CARIQGGSNGNQPQHF; cdr3_nt: TGTGCCAGGATCCAAGGGGGTTCGAATGGCAATCAGCCCCAGCATTTT
v_call: TRBV29-1; j_call: TRBJ1-1; d_call: TRBD1; clone_size: -; cdr3_aa: CSSRTGDTEAFF; cdr3_nt: TGCAGCTCCCGGACAGGGGACACTGAAGCTTTCTTT
v_call: TRBV7-2; j_call: TRBJ2-2; d_call: TRBD1; clone_size: few; cdr3_aa: CASSPGTGWAGELFF; cdr3_nt: TGTGCCAGCAGCCCCGGGACAGGGTGGGCCGGGGAGCTGTTTTTT
v_call: TRBV6-5; j_call: TRBJ2-7; d_call: TRBD2; clone_size: -; cdr3_aa: CASSRTSGNGEQYF; cdr3_nt: TGTGCCAGCAGTCGGACTAGCGGGAATGGTGAGCAGTACTTC